This TCR beta chain was found in a study of T-cell reconstitution after alpha-beta-depleted transplantation in children. Using unique molecular identifiers, the investigators prepared the TCRbeta library. TCRdb independently ran MiXCR on the PCR reads; one entry per CDR3 protein. The sample holds approximately 230,000 distinct CDR3 sequences, more than 20% seen once. The CDR3 extends over 16 amino acids. J gave up 8 bases and V 0 bases, and 7 bases lay outside the gene matches. Germline-derived CDR1 and CDR2 are SGHDN and FVKESK. The sequence derives from a female patient aged 2-9 years who had a stem cell transplant for congenital amegakaryocytic thrombocytopenia, so the T cells may come from the graft donor. Here the sequenced sample was PBMCs, mostly from graft donor cells, taken 360 days after TCRalphabeta/CD19-depleted stem cell transplant. V is TRBV14 and J is TRBJ2-1; 10 bases align to TRBD2. CDR3 coding DNA: TGTGCCAGCAGCCAAGAAGGGCAGAGCGGGAGGGATGAGCAGTTCTTC. This encodes CASSQEGQSGRDEQFF.